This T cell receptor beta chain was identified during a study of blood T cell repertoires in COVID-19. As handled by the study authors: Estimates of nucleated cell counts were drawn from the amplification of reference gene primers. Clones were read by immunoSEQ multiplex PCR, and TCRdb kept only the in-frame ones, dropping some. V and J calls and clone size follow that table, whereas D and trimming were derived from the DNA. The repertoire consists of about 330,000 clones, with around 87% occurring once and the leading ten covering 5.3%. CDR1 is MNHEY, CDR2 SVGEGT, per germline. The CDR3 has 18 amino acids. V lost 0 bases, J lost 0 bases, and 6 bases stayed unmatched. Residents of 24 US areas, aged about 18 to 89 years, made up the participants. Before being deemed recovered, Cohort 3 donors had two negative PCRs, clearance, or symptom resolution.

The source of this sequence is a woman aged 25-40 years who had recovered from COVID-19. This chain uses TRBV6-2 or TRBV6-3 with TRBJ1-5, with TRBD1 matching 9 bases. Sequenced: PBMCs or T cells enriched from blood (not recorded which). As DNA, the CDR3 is TGTGCCAGCAGTTACTCACAGGGGGCCCTATATAGCAATCAGCCCCAGCATTTT. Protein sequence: CASSYSQGALYSNQPQHF.